The TCR beta chain under discussion was sequenced for a study of regulatory T cells in long-lasting Graves disease. Through Arm-PCR of CDR3 regions and iRepertoire HTBI primers, TCR beta libraries were built. Authors' processing steps: Identification of gene segments yielded more than 60 TRBV and 13 to 15 TRBJ across samples. TCRdb independently ran MiXCR on the multiplex PCR reads; one entry per CDR3 protein. The V and J calls shown here were made by TCRdb, not taken from the authors' results. The repertoire consists of hundreds of thousands of distinct CDR3 sequences, with 25% to 35% occurring once and the leading ten covering about two fifths. Documented time point: persistent/refractory GD, antithyroid drugs over 5 years with positive TRAb. Extracted PBMC RNA gave rise to the TCR library. As a group, patients came from one endocrinology department in Xi'an, China. Whole-study findings and limits: Patients with persistent disease shared over 2,500 public clonotypes, outpacing the roughly 950 shared by new patients.

A note on this clonotype: Its antigen is still unknown. Germline is not matched at one junction end, which may reflect a read error.

This TCR was recovered from a female donor with Graves disease. Sequencing was performed on peripheral blood mononuclear cells (PBMCs), taken when the disease was refractory, from a patient treated with antithyroid drugs.

CDR3: CASSPLLDRAHYGYTF. CDR3 nucleotides: TGTGCTAGCAGCCCCCTCTTGGACAGGGCGCACTATGGCTACACCTTC. V and J are TRBV7-7 and TRBJ1-2, with 8 bases that match TRBD1. CDR3 size: 16 residues. CDR1 SSHAT and CDR2 FNYEAQ come from the germline V gene (reference sequence).